This T cell receptor beta chain was identified during a study of T cells in Graves' hyperthyroidism and ophthalmopathy. The TCR beta CDR3 regions underwent amplification using RNA transcripts as the source. The HTBI primer set drove a first-round RT-PCR of the TCR CDR3. Each CDR3 protein gets one entry after TCRdb re-called the multiplex PCR reads with MiXCR. Of roughly 400,000 distinct CDR3 sequences listed, over 12% were seen once; the top ten hold approximately 27%. Ophthalmopathy cases met thresholds of Clinical Activity Score at least 3, NOSPECS grade at least 4 and duration under 3 months. Trimming left V 2 bases short and J 7 bases short, with 15 bases between. CDR3 length equals 15 residues. Germline V gives CDR1 MNHNY, CDR2 SVGAGI (reference sequence).

The chain is built from TRBV6-6 and TRBJ2-1, with D possibly being TRBD1 (6 bases). This clonotype was sampled from a man aged 50 or older with Graves' ophthalmopathy. The sample comprised blood. CDR3 coding DNA: TGTGCCAGCAGTTACGGGGGCCAGGGTGGTAATGAGCAGTTCTTC. This codes for CASSYGGQGGNEQFF.